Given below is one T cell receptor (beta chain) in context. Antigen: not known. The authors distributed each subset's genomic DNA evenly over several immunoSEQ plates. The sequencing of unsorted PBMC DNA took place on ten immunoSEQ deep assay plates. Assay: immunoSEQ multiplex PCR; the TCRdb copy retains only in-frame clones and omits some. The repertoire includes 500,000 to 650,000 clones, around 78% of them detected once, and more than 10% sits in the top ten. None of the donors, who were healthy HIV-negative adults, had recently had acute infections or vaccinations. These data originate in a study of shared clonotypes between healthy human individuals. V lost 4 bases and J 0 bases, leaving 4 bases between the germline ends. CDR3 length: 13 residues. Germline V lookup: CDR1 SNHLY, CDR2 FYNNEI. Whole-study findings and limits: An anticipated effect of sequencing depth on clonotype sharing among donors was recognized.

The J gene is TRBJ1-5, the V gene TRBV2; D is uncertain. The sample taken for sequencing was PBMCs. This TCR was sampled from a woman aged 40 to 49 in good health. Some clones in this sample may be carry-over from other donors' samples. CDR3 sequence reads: CASSGVSNQPQHF. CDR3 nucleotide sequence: TGTGCCAGCAGTGGAGTTAGCAATCAGCCCCAGCATTTT.